The 27 T cell receptor beta chains in this list originate from one sample, sequenced in a study of blood T cell repertoires in COVID-19. Using immunoSEQ multiplex PCR, the repertoire was profiled, and TCRdb retains in-frame clones only, with some absent. The table lists approximately 130,000 clones, roughly 84% of them singletons. Sequenced sample: peripheral blood. The receptors were gathered from a man aged 60 to 69 with acute or convalescent COVID-19.

The chain employs TRBV10-2 and TRBJ2-7, with 7 bases matching TRBD1. The CDR3 runs 13 residues. Germline V gives CDR1 WSHSY, CDR2 SAAADI. The ends lost 6 bases at V and 2 bases at J; junction bases unmatched: 4. Here the CDR3 DNA reads TGCGCCAGCAGCCTAGGGGGCCCCTACGAGCAGTACTTC. Residues: CASSLGGPYEQYF.

J is TRBJ2-7 and V is TRBV28, with 7 bases that match TRBD2. The trim removed 1 base at V and 6 bases at J, leaving 9 bases unmatched. Germline CDR1 and CDR2: MDHEN and SYDVKM. The CDR3 is 15 amino acids. CDR3 sequence reads: CASSLLAGAPGEQYF. CDR3 nucleotides: TGTGCCAGCAGTTTATTAGCGGGTGCCCCCGGCGAGCAGTACTTC.

This clone appeared once. The V and J genes are TRBV24-1 and TRBJ2-5; 9 bases agree with TRBD1. V gave up 4 bases and J gave up 2 bases; unmatched junction bases: 4. This CDR3 spans 15 amino acids. Germline V gene data show CDR1 as KGHDR and CDR2 as SFDVKD. CDR3 coding DNA: TGTGCCACCAGTGACATGACAGGGGGGCAAGAGACCCAGTACTTC. It codes for CATSDMTGGQETQYF.

The count of this clone is one. This rearrangement joins TRBV5-6 to TRBJ2-7; TRBD1 agrees at 8 bases. Germline V gene lookup returns CDR1 SGHDT and CDR2 YYEEEE. Losses at the gene ends were 6 bases for V and 2 bases for J; bases not matched to a gene: 7. This CDR3 is built from 14 residues. CDR3 protein: CASTRRTGTYEQYF. CDR3 coding DNA: TGTGCCAGCACCCGCCGGACAGGGACCTACGAGCAGTACTTC.

The rearrangement joins TRBV9 to TRBJ2-7; 9 nucleotides line up with TRBD2. CDR1 and CDR2 from the germline V gene are SGDLS and YYNGEE. V lost 3 bases, J lost 7 bases, and 11 bases stayed unmatched. This CDR3 is built from 15 residues. CDR3 in amino acids: CASSAGVAGDWEQYF. For the CDR3, the DNA is TGTGCCAGCAGCGCGGGGGTAGCGGGAGATTGGGAGCAGTACTTC. The whole variable domain, filled in from reference TRBV9 and TRBJ2-7, reads DSGVTQTPKHLITATGQRVTLRCSPRSGDLSVYWYQQSLDQGLQFLIQYYNGEERAKGNILERFSAQQFPDLHSELNLSSLELGDSALYFCASSAGVAGDWEQYFGPGTRLTVT.

The chain couples TRBV29-1 to TRBJ2-7, with 10 bases fitting TRBD2. This CDR3 is built from 15 residues. V lost 1 base and J lost 5; bases outside the gene matches: 8. Per germline, CDR1 SQVTM and CDR2 ANQGSEA. The CDR3 loop is CSVEALAGAIHEQYF. The CDR3, as DNA: TGCAGCGTTGAAGCTCTAGCGGGAGCGATCCACGAGCAGTACTTC.

CDR3 sequence: CASSLPRDTGELFF. Here the CDR3 DNA reads TGTGCCAGCAGCTTGCCACGGGACACCGGGGAGCTGTTTTTT. This sequence joins TRBV5-4 and TRBJ2-2; D is uncertain. The V and J ends lost 1 base and 3 bases respectively, with 7 bases between them. CDR3 size: 14 residues. The germline V gene has CDR1 SGHNT and CDR2 YYREEE (reference sequence).

This chain joins TRBV28 and TRBJ2-3; 10 nucleotides match TRBD1. Trimming took 4 bases from V and 4 from J; bases not matched to a gene: 8. Germline CDR1 and CDR2: MDHEN and SYDVKM. This CDR3 region has 16 residues. The CDR3 is CASSSHSGTGADTQYF. The DNA of the CDR3 is TGTGCCAGCAGTTCCCATAGCGGGACAGGGGCAGATACGCAGTATTTT.

The genes are TRBV19 and TRBJ2-6; no reliable D call. This CDR3 is 15 amino acids long. V was cut by 3 bases and J by 1 base, with 7 bases left in between. Per germline, CDR1 LNHDA and CDR2 SQIVND (reference sequence). CDR3 in amino acids: CASSISFSGANVLTF. The CDR3 DNA follows: TGTGCCAGTAGTATCAGTTTTTCTGGGGCCAACGTCCTGACTTTC. Full variable domain (missing parts from reference TRBV19 and TRBJ2-6): DGGITQSPKYLFRKEGQNVTLSCEQNLNHDAMYWYRQDPGQGLRLIYYSQIVNDFQKGDIAEGYSVSREKKESFPLTVTSAQKNPTAFYLCASSISFSGANVLTFGAGSRLTVL.

This clone appeared once. The chain is built from TRBV14 and TRBJ2-1, with 9 bases identical to TRBD2. In germline, CDR1 is SGHDN, CDR2 FVKESK. This CDR3 is built from 13 residues. Germline trimming cut 9 bases from V and 8 bases from J; bases unmatched to any gene: 8. The CDR3 spells CASRPGTSYEQFF. The CDR3 nucleotides are TGTGCCAGTAGACCCGGGACTAGCTATGAGCAGTTCTTC. The full variable domain, its missing parts supplied by reference TRBV14 and TRBJ2-1, is EAGVTQFPSHSVIEKGQTVTLRCDPISGHDNLYWYRRVMGKEIKFLLHFVKESKQDESGMPNNRFLAERTGGTYSTLKVQPAELEDSGVYFCASRPGTSYEQFFGPGTRLTVL.

V usage is TRBV5-5 and J usage is TRBJ2-7, with 10 bases that match TRBD1. Germline lookup yields CDR1 SGHKS and CDR2 YYEKEE (reference sequence). The length of the CDR3 is 15 residues. J was trimmed by 3 bases and V by 3 bases; bases with no gene match: 6. CDR3 nucleotides: TGTGCCAGCAGCTCCGGGACAGGGGTTATCTACGAGCAGTACTTC. Protein: CASSSGTGVIYEQYF.

The chain uses TRBV4-2 and TRBJ2-3; D is unclear. CDR3 size: 15 residues. V dropped 4 bases and J dropped 6 bases, with 17 bases sitting between them. Germline V gene lookup returns CDR1 LGHNA and CDR2 YNFKEQ. The CDR3 spells CASSPSPSAGDTQYF. CDR3 DNA: TGTGCCAGCAGCCCCTCTCCGAGCGCTGGGGATACGCAGTATTTT.

The chain carries TRBV28 and TRBJ2-2; D is undetermined. This CDR3 has 11 amino acids. Germline CDR1 and CDR2: MDHEN and SYDVKM. V was pared by 7 bases and J by 4 bases, with 4 bases between. The CDR3 DNA is TGTGCCAGCAAGCGCACCGGGGAGCTGTTTTTT. Translated: CASKRTGELFF.

This sequence joins TRBV5-4 and TRBJ1-4, with 7 positions matching TRBD1. Germline assignment: CDR1 SGHNT and CDR2 YYREEE (reference sequence). Germline trimming cut 0 bases from V and 8 bases from J; bases unmatched to any gene: 4. The CDR3 covers 14 residues. As DNA, the CDR3 is TGTGCCAGCAGCTTGGGGACAGGACGGGAAAAACTGTTTTTT. Translating gives CASSLGTGREKLFF.

This clone has just one count. The CDR3 loop reads CASSLGAFGYTF. The DNA for the CDR3 is TGTGCCAGCAGTTTAGGAGCGTTCGGCTACACCTTC. The rearrangement joins TRBV12-3 or TRBV12-4 to TRBJ1-2; D remains ambiguous. The CDR3 is 12 amino acids. V was shortened by 1 base and J by 8 bases, with 8 bases between the two germline ends.

The rearrangement links TRBV28 to TRBJ1-5; D is uncertain. Trimming removed 8 bases at V and 0 bases at J, with 14 bases between. Germline CDR1 is MDHEN and CDR2 is SYDVKM. The CDR3 sequence is 15 residues long. Here the CDR3 DNA reads TGTGCCAGCCTAGTAATACCTATTAGCAATCAGCCCCAGCATTTT. Translated: CASLVIPISNQPQHF.

The chain has TRBV5-1 and TRBJ2-5, with 8 nucleotides matching TRBD1. This CDR3 has 16 amino acids. The V and J ends lost 1 base and 3 bases, in that order; junction bases with no gene match: 8. From germline, CDR1 is SGHRS and CDR2 YFSETQ. CDR3 nucleotides: TGCGCCAGCAGCTTGAGCGGGCAACAGGGGGAAGAGACCCAGTACTTC. Protein product: CASSLSGQQGEETQYF.

The V call is TRBV7-2, the J call TRBJ2-7, with 8 bases lining up with TRBD1. The CDR3 has 16 residues. V was pared by 5 bases and J by 0 bases, with 9 bases of the junction left unmatched. In germline, CDR1 is SGHTA, CDR2 FQGNSA. The CDR3 sequence: CASSPRDGQGSYEQYF. Here the CDR3 DNA reads TGTGCCAGCAGCCCCCGGGATGGACAGGGCTCCTACGAGCAGTACTTC.

The chain links TRBV6-5 to TRBJ1-3; D remains unclear. CDR1 MNHEY and CDR2 SVGAGI come from the germline V gene. The CDR3 has 15 residues. V was trimmed by 7 bases and J by 0 bases, leaving 13 bases between them. The CDR3 DNA reads as TGTGCCAGCACCGAGACACCCGGCTCTGGAAACACCATATATTTT. Translated: CASTETPGSGNTIYF.

V gene TRBV4-1 combines with J gene TRBJ2-4, with 10 bases aligning to TRBD2. V gave up 8 bases and J gave up 0 bases; unmatched junction bases: 10. This CDR3 is built from 17 residues. Germline V gives CDR1 MGHRA, CDR2 YSYEKL. CDR3 loop: CASLDTSGTLAKNIQYF. The CDR3 nucleotides are TGCGCCAGCTTGGACACTAGCGGGACCCTAGCCAAAAACATTCAGTACTTC.

The chain employs TRBV21-1 and TRBJ1-2; the table's D call, TRBD1, was not checked against the DNA. TRBV21-1 is given as a pseudogene. CDR3 length: 17 residues. CDR3 loop: CASSKKGPGQGSYGYTF. CDR3 nucleotide sequence: TGTGCCAGCAGCAAAAAGGGGCCGGGACAGGGAAGCTATGGCTACACCTTC.

The chain uses TRBV7-2 and TRBJ2-5, with TRBD1 matching 7 bases. The CDR3 is 15 amino acids. Germline CDR1 SGHTA, CDR2 FQGNSA. V dropped 0 bases and J dropped 4; count of bases not matched to a gene: 5. DNA for the CDR3: TGTGCCAGCAGCTTAGCAGTGACAGGGTTAGAGACCCAGTACTTC. Encoded protein: CASSLAVTGLETQYF.

V and J are TRBV2 and TRBJ2-7; 10 nucleotides match TRBD1. V shed 8 bases, J shed 5 bases, and the junction held 9 bases outside the gene matches. This CDR3 is 14 amino acids long. Germline-derived CDR1 and CDR2 are SNHLY and FYNNEI. CDR3 protein: CASRAGQGRDEQYF. DNA for the CDR3: TGTGCCAGCCGGGCGGGACAGGGGAGGGACGAGCAGTACTTC.

This clone has a handful of counts. This chain links TRBV28 with TRBJ2-7; no definite D call. Germline CDR1 MDHEN, CDR2 SYDVKM. Trimming took 7 bases from V and 2 from J, leaving 12 bases between them. The CDR3 has 13 amino acids. CDR3 region: CASNSVATYEQYF. In nucleotides, the CDR3 is TGTGCCAGCAACTCGGTAGCCACCTACGAGCAGTACTTC.

This clone was seen a handful of times. The V gene is TRBV12-5, the J gene TRBJ2-1; possibly TRBD2 for D (6 bases). Trimming took off 5 bases at V and 5 bases at J, with 13 bases between the two ends. The CDR3 length is 14 residues. CDR1 and CDR2 (germline): LGHNT, FRNRAP. CDR3 loop: CASGIGGPNNEQFF. The CDR3 bases are TGTGCTAGTGGTATTGGAGGGCCAAACAATGAGCAGTTCTTC.

This chain joins TRBV3-1 (or the pseudogene TRBV3-2) and TRBJ2-5; 8 bases align to TRBD2. The CDR3 consists of 14 residues. CDR1 is LGHDT and CDR2 is YNNKEL in the germline V gene (reference sequence). With V trimmed by 3 bases and J by 4 bases, 4 bases remained unmatched. The CDR3 is CASSHSGGAETQYF. The CDR3 DNA sequence: TGTGCCAGCAGCCACTCGGGGGGGGCAGAGACCCAGTACTTC.

The rearrangement uses TRBV4-1 and TRBJ1-6; 7 nucleotides line up with TRBD1. This CDR3 spans 15 amino acids. Germline CDR1 and CDR2: MGHRA and YSYEKL. V shed 2 bases, J shed 6 bases, and the junction held 4 bases outside the gene matches. As DNA, the CDR3 is TGCGCCAGCAGCCAATCCCAGGGGGGTAATTCACCCCTCCACTTT. This sequence encodes CASSQSQGGNSPLHF.